This TCR beta chain was obtained from a study of Ad26.COV2.S vaccination and SARS-CoV-2 variants. Across the study: Trial arm assignment for the donor was COV1001 Ad26.COV2.S. Ad26.COV2.S was injected intramuscularly once or twice, 56 days apart.

Treatment reported: roughly 20 received Ad26.COV2.S at low or high dose, single or two shots; about 5 received placebo; per-sample allocation not given. On day 63 after the first injection, vaccine and placebo recipients gave samples. Whoever gave the sample was an adult aged 18-55 years in Boston. CDR1 and CDR2 (germline): MDHEN, SYDVKM. V was pared by 5 bases and J by 4 bases, with 8 bases of the junction left unmatched. There are 15 residues in the CDR3. Data came from immunoSEQ multiplex PCR; TCRdb stores just in-frame clones and leaves some out. The sample has hundreds of thousands of clones, 88% seen once.

This sequence joins TRBV28 and TRBJ1-2; 9 nucleotides agree with TRBD1. Material: peripheral blood, obtained in a trial of Ad26.COV2.S vaccine versus placebo. This receptor was taken from a person aged 18 to 65 who received the Ad26.COV2.S COVID-19 vaccine or a placebo. The CDR3 sequence is CASSQVGQGVYGYTF. The CDR3 DNA sequence: TGTGCCAGCAGTCAGGTGGGACAGGGAGTCTATGGCTACACCTTC.